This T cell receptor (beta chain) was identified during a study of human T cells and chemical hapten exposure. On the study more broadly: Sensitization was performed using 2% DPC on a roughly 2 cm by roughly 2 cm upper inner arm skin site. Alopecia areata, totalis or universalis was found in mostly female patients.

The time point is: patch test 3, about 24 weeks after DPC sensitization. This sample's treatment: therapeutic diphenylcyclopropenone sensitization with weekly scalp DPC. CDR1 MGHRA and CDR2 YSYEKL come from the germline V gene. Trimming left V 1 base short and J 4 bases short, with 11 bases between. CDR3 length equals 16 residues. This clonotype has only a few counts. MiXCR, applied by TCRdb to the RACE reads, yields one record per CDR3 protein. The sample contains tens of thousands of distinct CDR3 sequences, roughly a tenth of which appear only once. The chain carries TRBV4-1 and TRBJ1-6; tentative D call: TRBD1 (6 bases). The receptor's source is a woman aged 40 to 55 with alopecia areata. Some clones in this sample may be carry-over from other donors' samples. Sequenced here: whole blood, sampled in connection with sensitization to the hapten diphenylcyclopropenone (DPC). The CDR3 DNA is TGCGCCAGCAGCCAAGCATCCGGACAGTATAATTCACCCCTCCACTTT. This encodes CASSQASGQYNSPLHF.